The clone carrying this T cell receptor beta chain was recorded once. Its cognate antigen is unknown. The study included ophthalmopathy patients with Clinical Activity Score at least 3, NOSPECS grade at least 4 and duration under 3 months. Fresh peripheral blood, 9.5 to 10 ml of it, supplied the PBMCs. RNA transcripts were the template for amplifying TCR beta CDR3 regions. A set of HTBI primers served as the primers for a first-round RT-PCR of the TCR CDR3. One entry per CDR3 protein results from TCRdb running MiXCR on the multiplex PCR reads. The profile shows hundreds of thousands of distinct CDR3 sequences, about 17% of them singletons. This specimen belongs to a study of T cells in Graves' hyperthyroidism and ophthalmopathy. The germline V gene has CDR1 MNHEY and CDR2 SVGAGI. The CDR3 contains 16 residues. V lost 2 bases and J lost 2, with 14 bases in between. Study-level points and caveats: Researchers found most expanded thyroid clonotypes above 0.001 in blood as well.

This receptor was identified in a woman under 30 with Graves' ophthalmopathy. Specimen: blood. V usage is TRBV6-5 and J usage is TRBJ2-3; a possible D gene is TRBD2 (6 bases). CDR3 sequence: CASSYSGGGVTDTQYF. Written as DNA, the CDR3 is TGTGCCAGCAGTTACAGCGGAGGAGGGGTCACAGATACGCAGTATTTT.